This paragraph reports one T cell receptor (beta chain). The source of the sample is a study of blood T cell repertoires in COVID-19. Turning to the study itself: The samples span acute and convalescent COVID-19 from the United States, Italy and Spain.

The CDR3 length is 15 residues. Losses at the gene ends were 2 bases for V and 2 bases for J; bases not matched to a gene: 4. Germline V gene lookup returns CDR1 MNHEY and CDR2 SVGAGI. In the original analysis: Nucleated cell number was recorded as an estimate derived from reference gene primer amplification. TCRdb's table, derived via immunoSEQ multiplex PCR, lists solely in-frame clones and lacks some. Clonal size and the V and J genes are those of that table, whereas D and trimming came from the DNA. The sample records some 250,000 clones, approximately 83% being singletons. The study drew participants aged about 18 to 90 years from 20 to 30 US areas.

Sequencing was done on a sample of PBMCs or T cells enriched from blood (not recorded which). J is TRBJ2-7 and V is TRBV6-5, with TRBD1 matching 9 bases. The sequence came from a woman aged 40 to 49 with acute COVID-19. CDR3 sequence (DNA): TGTGCCAGCAGTTACCTTGGGACAGGGCCCTACGAGCAGTACTTC. It encodes CASSYLGTGPYEQYF.